One and the same sample provided the 10 T cell receptor beta chains below, sequenced in a study of identical twins. TCRdb analysed the 5' RACE reads with MiXCR anew, one entry per CDR3 protein. The sample contains 1,800,000 or so distinct CDR3 sequences, around 33% of which appear only once. The specimen sequenced was cord blood. All receptors derive from a newborn girl in good health.

This clonotype has more than one count but fewer than ten. This rearrangement joins TRBV20-1 to TRBJ2-5; 8 positions match TRBD1. Germline lookup yields CDR1 DFQATT and CDR2 SNEGSKA (reference sequence). This CDR3 contains 15 residues. The junction had 9 bases not matched to a gene; V was cut back by 1 base and J by 5 bases. CDR3 in DNA: TGCAGTGCTAGAGCATGGGACAGGCCTCAGGAGACCCAGTACTTC. Its protein is CSARAWDRPQETQYF.

The chain has TRBV11-2 and TRBJ1-4, with 7 bases identical to TRBD1. V lost 2 bases to trimming and J lost 4 bases; unmatched junction nucleotides: 10. The CDR3 is 17 amino acids. Germline values: CDR1 SGHAT, CDR2 FQNNGV. CDR3 nucleotide sequence: TGTGCCAGCAGCTTAAGGCCCCCGGGACAGATTAATGAAAAACTGTTTTTT. Amino acid sequence: CASSLRPPGQINEKLFF.

This clonotype has more than one count but fewer than ten. V and J are TRBV11-2 and TRBJ1-5; possibly TRBD1 for D (5 bases). Germline-derived CDR1 and CDR2 are SGHAT and FQNNGV. The V end lost 3 bases, the J end lost 3 bases, and 12 bases lay between the germline ends. The CDR3 covers 15 residues. CDR3 loop: CASSLGRVHNQPQHF. Written as DNA, the CDR3 is TGTGCCAGCAGCTTGGGCAGGGTACACAATCAGCCCCAGCATTTT.

The chain carries TRBV20-1 and TRBJ1-5; D uncertain. CDR1 is DFQATT, CDR2 SNEGSKA, per germline (reference sequence). The CDR3 has 14 residues. V lost 0 bases and J 6 bases, leaving 12 bases between the germline ends. The CDR3 reads CSARDVGIGQPQHF. In nucleotides, the CDR3 is TGCAGTGCTAGAGATGTAGGAATCGGTCAGCCCCAGCATTTT.

This clonotype was observed a few times. The CDR3 coding sequence is TGTGCCAGCAGCTTACACTTTACCTACGAGCAGTACTTC. Translating gives CASSLHFTYEQYF. V gene TRBV7-2 combines with J gene TRBJ2-7; D uncertain. The CDR3 totals 13 residues. Trimming cost V 2 bases and J 2 bases, with 7 bases left between them. The germline CDR1 and CDR2 sequences are SGHTA and FQGNSA.

This clonotype was detected only a few times. This chain connects TRBV7-2 to TRBJ1-3; D unclear. The ends were cut back, 7 bases at V and 0 bases at J, with 10 bases in the middle. The CDR3 totals 14 residues. Per the germline V gene, CDR1 is SGHTA and CDR2 is FQGNSA. The DNA of the CDR3 is TGTGCCAGCACCCGGTCGGGCTCTGGAAACACCATATATTTT. Amino acids: CASTRSGSGNTIYF.

The gene calls are TRBV7-9 and TRBJ2-4; the D is unclear. The end of the DNA fits TRBJ2-7 better, so the J call may be wrong. The CDR3 has 13 residues. Germline V lookup: CDR1 SEHNR, CDR2 FQNEAQ (reference sequence). For the CDR3, the DNA is TGTGCCAGCAGCCTGGATATTGACTACGAGCAGTACTTC. It encodes CASSLDIDYEQYF.

CDR3 protein: CASSLAEGTNEKLFF. For the CDR3, the DNA is TGTGCCAGCAGTTTAGCGGAGGGCACTAATGAAAAACTGTTTTTT. The J gene is TRBJ1-4, the V gene TRBV12-3 or TRBV12-4; D is unclear. V was clipped by 0 bases and J by 2 bases, with 7 bases between them. This CDR3 has 15 residues.

The J gene is TRBJ1-2, the V gene TRBV30, with D possibly being TRBD1 (6 bases). This CDR3 spans 12 amino acids. Germline loops: CDR1 GTSNPN, CDR2 SVGIG (reference sequence). Deletions cut 3 bases from V and 6 bases from J, with 11 bases between. CDR3 protein: CAWRGGAHGYTF. The CDR3 coding sequence is TGTGCCTGGAGGGGGGGGGCGCATGGCTACACCTTC.

This clonotype was seen more than once but under ten times. The V and J genes are TRBV12-3 or TRBV12-4 and TRBJ2-3; D remains unclear. V lost 2 bases and J 6 bases, leaving 9 bases between the germline ends. The length of the CDR3 is 13 residues. This chain's CDR3 is CASSLFESDTQYF. As DNA, the CDR3 is TGTGCCAGCAGTTTATTTGAGTCGGATACGCAGTATTTT.